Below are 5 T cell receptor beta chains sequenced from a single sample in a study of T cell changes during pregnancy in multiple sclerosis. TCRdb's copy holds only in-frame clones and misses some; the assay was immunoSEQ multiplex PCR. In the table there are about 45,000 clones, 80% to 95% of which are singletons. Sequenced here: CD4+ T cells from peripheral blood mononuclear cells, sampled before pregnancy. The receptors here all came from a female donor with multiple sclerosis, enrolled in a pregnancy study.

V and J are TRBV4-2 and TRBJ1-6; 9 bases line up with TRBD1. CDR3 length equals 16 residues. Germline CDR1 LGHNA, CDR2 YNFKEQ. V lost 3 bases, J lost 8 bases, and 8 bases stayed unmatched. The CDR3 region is CASSQGTGSSYSPLHF. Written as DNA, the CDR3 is TGTGCCAGCAGCCAGGGGACAGGGTCTTCTTATTCACCCCTCCACTTT.

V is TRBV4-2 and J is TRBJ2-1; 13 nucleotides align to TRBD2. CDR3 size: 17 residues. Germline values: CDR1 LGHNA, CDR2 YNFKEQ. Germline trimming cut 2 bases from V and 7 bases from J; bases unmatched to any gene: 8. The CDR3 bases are TGTGCCAGCAGCCAACTTACTAGCGGGAGGGCCGGAAATGAGCAGTTCTTC. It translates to CASSQLTSGRAGNEQFF.

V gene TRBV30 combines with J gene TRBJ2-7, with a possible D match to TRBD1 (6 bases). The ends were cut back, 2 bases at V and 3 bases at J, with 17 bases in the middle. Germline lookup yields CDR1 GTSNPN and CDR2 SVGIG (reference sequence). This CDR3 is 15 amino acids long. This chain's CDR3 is CAWSYGQPTYYEQYF. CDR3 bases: TGTGCCTGGAGTTACGGACAGCCGACCTACTACGAGCAGTACTTC.

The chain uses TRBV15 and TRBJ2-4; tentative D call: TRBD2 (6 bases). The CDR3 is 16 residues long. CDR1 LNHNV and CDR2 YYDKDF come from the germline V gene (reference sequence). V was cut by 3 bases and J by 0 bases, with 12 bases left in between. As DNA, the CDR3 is TGTGCCACCAGCAGCAGCCTCGGGGGAGCCAAAAACATTCAGTACTTC. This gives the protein CATSSSLGGAKNIQYF.

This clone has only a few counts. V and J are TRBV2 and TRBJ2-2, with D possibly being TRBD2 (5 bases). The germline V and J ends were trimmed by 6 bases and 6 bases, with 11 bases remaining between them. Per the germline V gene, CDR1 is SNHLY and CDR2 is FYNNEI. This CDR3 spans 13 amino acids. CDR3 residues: CASRGSVPGELFF. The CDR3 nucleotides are TGTGCCAGCAGGGGGAGTGTGCCCGGGGAGCTGTTTTTT.